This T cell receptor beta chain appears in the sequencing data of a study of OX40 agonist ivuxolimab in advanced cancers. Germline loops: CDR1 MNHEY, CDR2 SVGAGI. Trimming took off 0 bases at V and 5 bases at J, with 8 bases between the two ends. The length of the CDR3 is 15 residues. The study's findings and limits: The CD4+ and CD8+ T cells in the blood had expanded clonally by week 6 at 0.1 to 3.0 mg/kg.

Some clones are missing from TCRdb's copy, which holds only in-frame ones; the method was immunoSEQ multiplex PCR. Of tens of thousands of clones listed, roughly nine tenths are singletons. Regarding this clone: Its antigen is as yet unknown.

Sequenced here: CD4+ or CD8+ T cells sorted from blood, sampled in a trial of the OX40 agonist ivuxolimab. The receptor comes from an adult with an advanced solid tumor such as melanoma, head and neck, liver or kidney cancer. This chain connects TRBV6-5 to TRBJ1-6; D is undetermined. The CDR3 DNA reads TGTGCCAGCAGTTACTCGTCGGCAGATAATTCACCCCTCCACTTT. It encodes CASSYSSADNSPLHF.